This TCR beta chain was profiled in a study of blood T cell repertoires in COVID-19. Study-wide context: Sources were T cells, B-cell-depleted T cells, or PBMCs; the material itself was cDNA or gDNA.

Germline values: CDR1 LNHDA, CDR2 SQIVND (reference sequence). The CDR3 extends over 12 amino acids. V was shortened by 10 bases and J by 1 base, with 8 bases between the two germline ends. Enrolled through a virtual design, the participants were between roughly 18 and 95 years of age and came from some 26 US areas. Participants were placed into cohorts based on the clinical history they reported. Either two negative PCRs, clearance, or symptom resolution qualified Cohort 3 donors as recovered. Produced via immunoSEQ multiplex PCR; TCRdb's table is partial and in-frame only. The sample yields 150,000 or so clones, 88% seen once.

Sequencing was performed on PBMCs or T cells enriched from blood (not recorded which). J is TRBJ1-3 and V is TRBV19; TRBD1 might be the D (5 bases). The origin of this receptor is a woman between 50 and 59 years old who had recovered from COVID-19. The CDR3 region is CATGTSGNTIYF. CDR3 nucleotides: TGTGCCACCGGGACTTCTGGAAACACCATATATTTT.